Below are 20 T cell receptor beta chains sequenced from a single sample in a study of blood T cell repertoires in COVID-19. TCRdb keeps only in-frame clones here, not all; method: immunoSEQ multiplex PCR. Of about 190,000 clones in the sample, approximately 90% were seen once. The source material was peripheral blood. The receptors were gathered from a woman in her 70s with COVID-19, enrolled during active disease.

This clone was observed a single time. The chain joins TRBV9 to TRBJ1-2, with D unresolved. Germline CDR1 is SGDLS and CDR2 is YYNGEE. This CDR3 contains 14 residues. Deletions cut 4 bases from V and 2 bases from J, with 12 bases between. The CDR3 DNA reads TGTGCCAGCAGCATGTTGACACCGAACTATGGCTACACCTTC. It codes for CASSMLTPNYGYTF.

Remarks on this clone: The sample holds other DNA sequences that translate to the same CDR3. The CDR3 DNA follows: TGTGCCAGCAGTTTAGGAGGGAGCTCCTACAATGAGCAGTTCTTC. This codes for CASSLGGSSYNEQFF. The gene calls are TRBV28 and TRBJ2-1; possible D gene TRBD2, 6 bases. CDR3 length: 15 residues. V shed 2 bases and J shed 0 bases, with 8 bases lying between them. Germline V lookup: CDR1 MDHEN, CDR2 SYDVKM. The variable domain in full, with the rest retrieved from reference TRBV28 and TRBJ2-1, is DVKVTQSSRYLVKRTGEKVFLECVQDMDHENMFWYRQDPGLGLRLIYFSYDVKMKEKGDIPEGYSVSREKKERFSLILESASTNQTSMYLCASSLGGSSYNEQFFGPGTRLTVL.

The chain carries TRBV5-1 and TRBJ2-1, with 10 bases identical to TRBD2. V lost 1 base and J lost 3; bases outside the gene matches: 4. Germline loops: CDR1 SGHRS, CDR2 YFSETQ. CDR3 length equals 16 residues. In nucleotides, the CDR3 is TGCGCCAGCAGCTTGACTGCTAGCGGGGGCTACAATGAGCAGTTCTTC. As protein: CASSLTASGGYNEQFF.

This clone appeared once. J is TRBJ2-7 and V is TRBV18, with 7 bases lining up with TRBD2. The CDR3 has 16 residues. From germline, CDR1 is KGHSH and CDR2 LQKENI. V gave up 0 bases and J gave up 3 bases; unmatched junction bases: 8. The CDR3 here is CASSPPGASGLYEQYF. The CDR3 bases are TGTGCCAGCTCACCACCCGGGGCTAGCGGTCTCTACGAGCAGTACTTC.

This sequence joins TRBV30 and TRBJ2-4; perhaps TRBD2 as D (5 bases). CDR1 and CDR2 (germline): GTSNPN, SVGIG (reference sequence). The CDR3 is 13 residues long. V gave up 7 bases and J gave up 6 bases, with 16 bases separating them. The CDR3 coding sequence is TGTGCCTTCTCGACCGGGATCACAAACATTCAGTACTTC. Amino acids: CAFSTGITNIQYF.

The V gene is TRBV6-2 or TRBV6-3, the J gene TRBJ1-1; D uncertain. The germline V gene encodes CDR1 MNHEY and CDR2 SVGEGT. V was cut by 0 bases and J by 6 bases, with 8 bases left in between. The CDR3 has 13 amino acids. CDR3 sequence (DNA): TGTGCCAGCAGTTACTCCGAGTTCGCTGAAGCTTTCTTT. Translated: CASSYSEFAEAFF.

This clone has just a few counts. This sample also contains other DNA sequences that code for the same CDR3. The CDR3 sequence is CATSRDEFGRAGYEQYF. CDR3 in DNA: TGTGCCACCAGCAGAGATGAGTTCGGGCGGGCGGGCTACGAGCAGTACTTC. J is TRBJ2-7 and V is TRBV15, with D possibly matching TRBD2 (5 bases). V dropped 0 bases and J dropped 3 bases, with 18 bases sitting between them. The CDR3 totals 17 residues. The germline gives CDR1 LNHNV, CDR2 YYDKDF (reference sequence).

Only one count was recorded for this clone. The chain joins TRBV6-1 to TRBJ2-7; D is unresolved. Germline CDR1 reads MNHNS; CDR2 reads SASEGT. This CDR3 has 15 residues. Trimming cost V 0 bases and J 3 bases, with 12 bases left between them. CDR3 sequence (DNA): TGTGCCAGCAGTGAAGCGCTGGCAGAATACTACGAGCAGTACTTC. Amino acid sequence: CASSEALAEYYEQYF.

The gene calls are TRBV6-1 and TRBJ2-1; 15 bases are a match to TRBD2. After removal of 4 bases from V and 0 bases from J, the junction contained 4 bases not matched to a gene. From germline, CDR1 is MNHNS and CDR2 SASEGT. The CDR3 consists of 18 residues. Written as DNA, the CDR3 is TGTGCCAGCAGTGTGGGGACTAGCGGGAGGAGCTCCTACAATGAGCAGTTCTTC. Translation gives CASSVGTSGRSSYNEQFF.

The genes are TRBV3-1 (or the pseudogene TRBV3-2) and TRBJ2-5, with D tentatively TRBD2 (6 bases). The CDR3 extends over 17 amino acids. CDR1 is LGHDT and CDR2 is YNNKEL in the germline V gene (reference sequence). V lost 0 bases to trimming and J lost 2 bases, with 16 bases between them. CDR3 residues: CASSQDVGGIQQETQYF. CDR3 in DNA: TGTGCCAGCAGCCAAGATGTCGGGGGAATTCAGCAAGAGACCCAGTACTTC.

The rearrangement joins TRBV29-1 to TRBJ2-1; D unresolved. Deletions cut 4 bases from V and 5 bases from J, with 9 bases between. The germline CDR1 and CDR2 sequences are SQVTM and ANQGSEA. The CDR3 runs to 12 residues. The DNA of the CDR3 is TGCAGCGTTGCCAGGAATAACAATGAGCAGTTCTTC. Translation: CSVARNNNEQFF.

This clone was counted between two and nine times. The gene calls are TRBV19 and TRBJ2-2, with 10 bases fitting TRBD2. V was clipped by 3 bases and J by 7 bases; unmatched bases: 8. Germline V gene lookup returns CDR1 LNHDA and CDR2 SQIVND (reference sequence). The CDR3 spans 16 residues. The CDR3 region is CASSIALAGVYGELFF. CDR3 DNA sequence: TGTGCCAGTAGTATTGCGCTAGCGGGAGTTTACGGGGAGCTGTTTTTT.

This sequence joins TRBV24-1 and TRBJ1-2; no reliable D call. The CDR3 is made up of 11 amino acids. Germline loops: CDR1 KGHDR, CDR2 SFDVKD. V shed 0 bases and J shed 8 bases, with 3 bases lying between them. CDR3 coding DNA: TGTGCCACCAGTGATTTGCAGGGCTACACCTTC. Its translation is CATSDLQGYTF.

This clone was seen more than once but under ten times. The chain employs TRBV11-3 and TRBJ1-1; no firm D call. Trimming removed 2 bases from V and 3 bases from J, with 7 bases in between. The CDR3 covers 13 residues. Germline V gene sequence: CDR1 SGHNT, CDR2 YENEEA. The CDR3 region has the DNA TGTGCCAGCAGCTTATTTTCGGACACTGAAGCTTTCTTT. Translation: CASSLFSDTEAFF.

The CDR3 sequence: CASSYSISGNQPQHF. DNA of the CDR3: TGTGCCAGCAGTTACTCGATTTCGGGTAATCAGCCCCAGCATTTT. V is TRBV6-5 and J is TRBJ1-5; the D is unclear. V was clipped by 0 bases and J by 4 bases, with 10 bases between them. Looked up from germline, CDR1 is MNHEY and CDR2 is SVGAGI. The CDR3 length is 15 residues.

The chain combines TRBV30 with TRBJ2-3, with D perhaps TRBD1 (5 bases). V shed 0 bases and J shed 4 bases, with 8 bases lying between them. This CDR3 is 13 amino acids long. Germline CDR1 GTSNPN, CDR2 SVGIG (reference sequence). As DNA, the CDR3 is TGTGCCTGGAGTGTAGGGGCGGCAGATACGCAGTATTTT. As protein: CAWSVGAADTQYF.

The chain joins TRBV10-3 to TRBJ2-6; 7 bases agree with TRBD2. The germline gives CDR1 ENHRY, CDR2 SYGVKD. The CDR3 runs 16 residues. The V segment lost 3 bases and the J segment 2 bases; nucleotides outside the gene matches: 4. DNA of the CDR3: TGTGCCATCAGTGAAAGGGGAGGGCCTGGGGCCAACGTCCTGACTTTC. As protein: CAISERGGPGANVLTF.

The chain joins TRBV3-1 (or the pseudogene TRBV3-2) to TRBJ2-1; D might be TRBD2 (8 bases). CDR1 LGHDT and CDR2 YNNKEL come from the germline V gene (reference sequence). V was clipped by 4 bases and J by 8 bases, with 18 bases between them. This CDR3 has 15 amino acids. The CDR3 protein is CASSLRGTSGDEQFF. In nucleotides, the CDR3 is TGTGCCAGCAGCCTCAGGGGGACTAGTGGCGATGAGCAGTTCTTC.

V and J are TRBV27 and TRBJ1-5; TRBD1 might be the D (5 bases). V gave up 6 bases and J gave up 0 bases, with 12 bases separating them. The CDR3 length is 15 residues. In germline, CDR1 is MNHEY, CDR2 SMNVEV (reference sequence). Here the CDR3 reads CASRRGRYSNQPQHF. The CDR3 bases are TGTGCCAGCAGGCGGGGACGGTATAGCAATCAGCCCCAGCATTTT.

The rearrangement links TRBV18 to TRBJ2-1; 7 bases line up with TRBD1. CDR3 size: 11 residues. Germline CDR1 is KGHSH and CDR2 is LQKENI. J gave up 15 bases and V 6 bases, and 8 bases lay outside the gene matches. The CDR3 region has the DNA TGTGCCAGCTCCCAACAGGGGTCTCCGTTCTTC. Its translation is CASSQQGSPFF.